The next 13 T cell receptor beta chains were all read from a single sample in a study of CD8+CD57+ T cells in acquired aplastic anemia. The sequenced patients had an expansion of CD8+CD57+ cells seen by flow cytometry. Investigators profiled TCR beta VDJ and CDR3 from genomic DNA template. TCRdb analysed the reads with MiXCR anew, one entry per CDR3 protein. The table has about 160,000 distinct CDR3 sequences, around 75% seen once. The sequenced material came from sorted CD4+, CD8+, or CD8+CD57+ T cells (not recorded which) from PBMCs. These receptors all stem from a human donor with aplastic anemia.

This chain uses TRBV9 with TRBJ2-1; 12 nucleotides align to TRBD1. This CDR3 has 15 residues. The V gene's germline CDR1 is SGDLS and CDR2 YYNGEE. V trimming: 6 bases; J trimming: 8 bases; junction bases outside the gene matches: 9. This chain's CDR3 is CASTPGDRGQDEQFF. In DNA, the CDR3 is TGTGCCAGCACCCCAGGGGACAGGGGGCAGGATGAGCAGTTCTTC. The full variable domain, rest sourced from reference TRBV9 and TRBJ2-1, is DSGVTQTPKHLITATGQRVTLRCSPRSGDLSVYWYQQSLDQGLQFLIQYYNGEERAKGNILERFSAQQFPDLHSELNLSSLELGDSALYFCASTPGDRGQDEQFFGPGTRLTVL.

The rearrangement uses TRBV5-1 and TRBJ2-1, with unresolved D. Germline loops: CDR1 SGHRS, CDR2 YFSETQ. The CDR3 length is 16 residues. Trimming took off 0 bases at V and 8 bases at J, with 18 bases between the two ends. CDR3 region: CASSLEVDPRFHEQFF. The CDR3, as DNA: TGCGCCAGCAGCTTGGAGGTGGACCCCCGGTTCCATGAGCAGTTCTTC.

The chain links TRBV11-2 to TRBJ1-4; 8 bases are shared with TRBD1. CDR3 length equals 14 residues. Per the germline V gene, CDR1 is SGHAT and CDR2 is FQNNGV. J was trimmed by 3 bases and V by 5 bases; bases with no gene match: 2. CDR3 protein: CASSPGQANEKLFF. DNA for the CDR3: TGTGCCAGCAGCCCGGGACAGGCTAATGAAAAACTGTTTTTT. Combining the CDR3 with reference TRBV11-2 and TRBJ1-4 gives the whole variable domain EAGVAQSPRYKIIEKRQSVAFWCNPISGHATLYWYQQILGQGPKLLIQFQNNGVVDDSQLPKDRFSAERLKGVDSTLKIQPAKLEDSAVYLCASSPGQANEKLFFGSGTQLSVL.

This clonotype was observed a few times. The J gene is TRBJ2-7, the V gene TRBV30, with D possibly matching TRBD2 (6 bases). There are 15 residues in the CDR3. Germline assignment: CDR1 GTSNPN and CDR2 SVGIG (reference sequence). V was cut by 4 bases and J by 5 bases, with 21 bases left in between. The CDR3 region has the DNA TGTGCCTGGAATCCGACCGGAGGGGATGGGGACGAGCAGTACTTC. Its translation is CAWNPTGGDGDEQYF.

Comment on this clonotype: The final CDR3 position lacks the conserved phenylalanine or tryptophan, pointing to a likely read error. The DNA is omitted, as the CDR3 cannot be located on it reliably, and the CDR3 follows TCRdb's listing. This sequence joins TRBV6-4 and TRBJ2-5; no check of the table's D call, TRBD1, against the DNA was made. Germline loops: CDR1 MRHNA, CDR2 SNTAGT. The CDR3 region is 8 residues in length, termini included. This chain's CDR3 is CASSDGTG.

The genes are TRBV4-1 and TRBJ2-7; D possibly matches TRBD1 or TRBD2 (6 bases each). This CDR3 has 12 residues. Germline-derived CDR1 and CDR2 are MGHRA and YSYEKL. Trimming took off 5 bases at V and 6 bases at J, with 11 bases between the two ends. The CDR3 spells CASSGRGGEQYF. The CDR3 DNA follows: TGCGCCAGCAGCGGCAGGGGAGGCGAGCAGTACTTC.

A few counts support this clonotype. In DNA form, the CDR3 reads TGCAGTGCTAGAGATGAGCAGCGGGATTTCTTT. It codes for CSARDEQRDFF. J is TRBJ1-1 and V is TRBV20-1; D is ambiguous. V was clipped by 0 bases and J by 13 bases, with 12 bases between them. CDR3 length: 11 residues. Germline lookup yields CDR1 DFQATT and CDR2 SNEGSKA (reference sequence).

The chain combines TRBV25-1 with TRBJ2-3; TRBD2 is a possible D gene (6 bases). This CDR3 comprises 18 residues. Looked up from germline, CDR1 is MGHDK and CDR2 is SYGVNS. The V gene lost 3 bases and the J gene lost 4 bases, with 23 bases spanning the gap. The CDR3 loop is CASSDDFGTAFNPDTQYF. CDR3 sequence (DNA): TGTGCCAGCAGTGATGATTTCGGGACTGCGTTCAATCCAGATACGCAGTATTTT.

The chain has TRBV20-1 and TRBJ2-7; 8 bases align to TRBD1. The CDR3 sequence is 13 residues long. After removal of 3 bases from V and 5 bases from J, the junction contained 6 bases not matched to a gene. In germline, CDR1 is DFQATT, CDR2 SNEGSKA (reference sequence). CDR3 DNA sequence: TGCAGTGCTAGGGGACAGGACGGCAACGAGCAGTACTTC. Amino acids: CSARGQDGNEQYF.

The CDR3 sequence is CASSSQSDWETQYF. Here the CDR3 DNA reads TGTGCCAGCAGTAGCCAATCGGACTGGGAGACCCAGTACTTC. The chain uses TRBV2 and TRBJ2-5; perhaps TRBD2 as D (5 bases). CDR3 length: 14 residues. Germline V gene sequence: CDR1 SNHLY, CDR2 FYNNEI. Trimming took off 5 bases at V and 5 bases at J, with 15 bases between the two ends.

The rearrangement uses TRBV24-1 and TRBJ2-5; D gene uncertain. The CDR3 length is 12 residues. Per the germline V gene, CDR1 is KGHDR and CDR2 is SFDVKD. V was cut by 4 bases and J by 2 bases, with 4 bases left in between. CDR3 residues: CATSDPQETQYF. In DNA, the CDR3 is TGTGCCACCAGTGACCCACAAGAGACCCAGTACTTC.

This clonotype was counted a single time. The chain carries TRBV5-1 and TRBJ1-1, with D possibly being TRBD1 (5 bases). With 4 bases removed from V and 4 bases from J, the gap between germline ends came to 14 bases. This CDR3 has 14 amino acids. The germline CDR1 and CDR2 sequences are SGHRS and YFSETQ. The CDR3 DNA is TGCGCCAGCAGCGCCGAGGCAGGGTCCACTGAAGCTTTCTTT. Its translation is CASSAEAGSTEAFF.

This clonotype was seen a handful of times. V gene TRBV19 combines with J gene TRBJ1-5; 8 nucleotides align to TRBD1. This CDR3 comprises 14 residues. V trimming: 4 bases; J trimming: 4 bases; junction bases outside the gene matches: 3. CDR1 is LNHDA and CDR2 is SQIVND in the germline V gene (reference sequence). Here the CDR3 DNA reads TGTGCCAGTAGTAAACAGGGGGGTAATCAGCCCCAGCATTTT. It yields the protein CASSKQGGNQPQHF.